The present TCR beta chain was sequenced within a study of cytomegalovirus exposure and HLA in healthy donors. The PCR ran on 60 Vbeta and 13 Jbeta primers. The assay was immunoSEQ multiplex PCR, and TCRdb's table has in-frame clones only and misses some. The sample holds 150,000 to 200,000 clones, approximately 85% seen once. Trimming removed 2 bases at V and 5 bases at J, with 12 bases between. The germline V gene has CDR1 MNHEY and CDR2 SMNVEV (reference sequence). This CDR3 region has 14 residues. Study-wide results and limits: Cytomegalovirus association was listed for about 170 TCR beta chains. An analysis was carried out later, and it reportedly showed fewer N-insertions in an Asian-associated ancestry cluster than the approximately 660-donor mean.

Turning to this clone: Its antigen is not known.

Healthy bone marrow donors made up the donors. The clonotype originates from a man aged 18 to 29 in good health and CMV-seropositive. The chain links TRBV27 to TRBJ1-2, with a weak D call TRBD1 (6 bases). Sample: PBMCs. The CDR3 reads CASSLRGAAYGYTF. In DNA form, the CDR3 reads TGTGCCAGCAGTTTACGGGGGGCTGCGTATGGCTACACCTTC.